The entry below gives a single T cell receptor beta chain sequence along with its context. What it recognizes is unknown. This sample stems from a study of T cells expressing NK-cell markers. For the study at large: Sorted CD3+CD56+NKG2C+, CD3+CD56+NKG2C- and CD3+CD56-NKG2C+ T-cell subsets were beta-chain profiled. Study-wide points: The same clonotypes also predominated in the CD3+CD56-NKG2C+ fraction of several donors.

TCRdb re-called the 5' RACE reads and catalogs CDR3 proteins one per entry, DNA excluded. The sample has roughly 380,000 distinct CDR3 sequences. Material for sequencing was blood T cells: a sorted CD56 or NKG2C T cell subset, CD4+ or CD8+ T cells, or bulk PBMC T cells (not recorded which). This receptor was taken from a man aged 18-69 years in good health.

The CDR3 region is CSGRGGETQYF. This sequence joins TRBV20-1 and TRBJ2-5; TCRdb picks TRBD2, but there is no DNA to check that call. The CDR3 is 11 residues long. The germline V gene has CDR1 DFQATT and CDR2 SNEGSKA (reference sequence).